This T cell receptor (beta chain) was documented in a study of post-analysis software for immune sequencing data. Study-level points and caveats: Several TRBV segments, TRBV5-6, TRBV5-1 and TRBV20-1 among them, were found more frequent in patients than controls.

TCR beta cDNA libraries had unique molecular identifiers. From the PCR reads, TCRdb called clonotypes with MiXCR, one entry per CDR3 protein. The sample holds roughly 620,000 distinct CDR3 sequences; about 44% are singletons and the top ten take 1.5% to 2%. Deletions cut 6 bases from V and 0 bases from J, with 9 bases between. This CDR3 has 15 amino acids. This clonotype was observed a few times. Its specificity is unknown. The sample consisted of blood. The chain couples TRBV12-3 or TRBV12-4 to TRBJ2-6, with D unresolved. This clonotype was obtained from a girl between 10 and 17 years old with multiple sclerosis. The CDR3 loop is CASSLESSGANVLTF. The CDR3 nucleotides are TGTGCCAGCAGCCTCGAAAGCTCTGGGGCCAACGTCCTGACTTTC.